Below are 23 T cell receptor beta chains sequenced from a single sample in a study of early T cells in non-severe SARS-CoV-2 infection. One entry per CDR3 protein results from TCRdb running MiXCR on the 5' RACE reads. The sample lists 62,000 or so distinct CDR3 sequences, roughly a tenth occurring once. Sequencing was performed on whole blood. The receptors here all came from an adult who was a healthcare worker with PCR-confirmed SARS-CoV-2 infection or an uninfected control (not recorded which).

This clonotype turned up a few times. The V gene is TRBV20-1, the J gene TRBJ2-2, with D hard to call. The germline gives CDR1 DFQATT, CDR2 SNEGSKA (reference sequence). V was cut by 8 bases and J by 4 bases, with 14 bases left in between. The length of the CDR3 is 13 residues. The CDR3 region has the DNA TGCAGTATAGGCCTGGTGGGCACCGGGGAGCTGTTTTTT. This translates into CSIGLVGTGELFF.

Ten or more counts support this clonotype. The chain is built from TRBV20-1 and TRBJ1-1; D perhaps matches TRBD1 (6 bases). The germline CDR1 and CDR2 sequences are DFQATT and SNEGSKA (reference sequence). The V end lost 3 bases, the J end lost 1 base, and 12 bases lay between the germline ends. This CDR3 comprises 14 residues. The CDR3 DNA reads TGCAGTGCTAGTTCGGGACACGCGAACACTGAAGCTTTCTTT. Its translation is CSASSGHANTEAFF.

CDR3 amino acids: CASSLGPRLAGSYNEQFF. In nucleotides, the CDR3 is TGTGCCAGCAGCTTAGGCCCACGTCTGGCGGGGTCCTACAATGAGCAGTTCTTC. The chain couples TRBV13 to TRBJ2-1; possibly TRBD2 for D (6 bases). Germline CDR1 and CDR2: PRHDT and FYEKMQ (reference sequence). This CDR3 has 18 residues. The V end was cut by 0 bases, the J end by 1 base, with 16 bases between.

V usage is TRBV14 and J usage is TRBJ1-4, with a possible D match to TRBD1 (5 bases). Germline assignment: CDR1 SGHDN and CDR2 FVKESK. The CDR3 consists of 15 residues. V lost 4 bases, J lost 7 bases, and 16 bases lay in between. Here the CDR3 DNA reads TGTGCCAGCAGCCCTCGGGACCCGGCCGCTGAAAAACTGTTTTTT. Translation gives CASSPRDPAAEKLFF.

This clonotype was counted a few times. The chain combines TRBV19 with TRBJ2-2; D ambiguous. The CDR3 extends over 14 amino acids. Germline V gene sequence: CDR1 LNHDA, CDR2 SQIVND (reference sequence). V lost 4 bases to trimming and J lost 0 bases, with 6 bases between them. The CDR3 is CASSKQPNTGELFF. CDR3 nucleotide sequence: TGTGCCAGTAGTAAACAGCCGAACACCGGGGAGCTGTTTTTT.

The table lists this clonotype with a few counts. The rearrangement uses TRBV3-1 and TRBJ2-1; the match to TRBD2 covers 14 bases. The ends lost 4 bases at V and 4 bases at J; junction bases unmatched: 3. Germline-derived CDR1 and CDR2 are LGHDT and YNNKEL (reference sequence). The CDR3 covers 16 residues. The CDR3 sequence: CASSPTSGGAYNEQFF. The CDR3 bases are TGTGCCAGCAGCCCGACTAGCGGGGGGGCATACAATGAGCAGTTCTTC.

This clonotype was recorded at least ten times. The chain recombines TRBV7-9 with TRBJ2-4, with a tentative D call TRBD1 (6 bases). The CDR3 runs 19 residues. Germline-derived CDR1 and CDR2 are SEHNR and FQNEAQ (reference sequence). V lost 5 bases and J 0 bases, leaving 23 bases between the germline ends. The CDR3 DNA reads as TGTGCCAGCAGCGAATACAGGGTCATCGGTCCGCTAGCCAAAAACATTCAGTACTTC. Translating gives CASSEYRVIGPLAKNIQYF.

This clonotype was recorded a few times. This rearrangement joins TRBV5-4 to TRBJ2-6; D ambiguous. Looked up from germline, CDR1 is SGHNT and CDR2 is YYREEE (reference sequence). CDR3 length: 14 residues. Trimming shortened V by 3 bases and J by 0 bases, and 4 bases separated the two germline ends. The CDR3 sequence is CASSYVSGANVLTF. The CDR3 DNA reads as TGTGCCAGCAGCTACGTCTCTGGGGCCAACGTCCTGACTTTC.

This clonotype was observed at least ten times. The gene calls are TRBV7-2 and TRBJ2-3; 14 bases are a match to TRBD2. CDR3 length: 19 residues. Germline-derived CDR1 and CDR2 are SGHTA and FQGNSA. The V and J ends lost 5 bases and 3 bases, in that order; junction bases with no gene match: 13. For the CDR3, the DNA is TGTGCCAGCAGCCACGACAAGACTAGCGGGGGGGCAAGGACAGATACGCAGTATTTT. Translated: CASSHDKTSGGARTDTQYF.

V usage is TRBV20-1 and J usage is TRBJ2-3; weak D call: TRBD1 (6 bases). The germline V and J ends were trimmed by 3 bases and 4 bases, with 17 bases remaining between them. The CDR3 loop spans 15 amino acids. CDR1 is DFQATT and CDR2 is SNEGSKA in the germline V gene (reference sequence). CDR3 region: CSARSAGGHADTQYF. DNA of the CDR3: TGCAGTGCTAGGAGCGCTGGGGGCCACGCAGATACGCAGTATTTT.

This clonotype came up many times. CDR3 residues: CASSPWTSGLQETQYF. CDR3 coding DNA: TGTGCCAGCAGTCCGTGGACTAGCGGGCTCCAAGAGACCCAGTACTTC. The chain is built from TRBV12-3 or TRBV12-4 and TRBJ2-5; 11 positions match TRBD2. The V and J ends lost 5 bases and 1 base, in that order; junction bases with no gene match: 6. CDR3 length: 16 residues.

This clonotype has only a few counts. In DNA form, the CDR3 reads TGTGCCAGCAGTTTAGTTGTGGACAGGGTAGCCAAAAACATTCAGTACTTC. The encoded protein is CASSLVVDRVAKNIQYF. The V call is TRBV12-3 or TRBV12-4, the J call TRBJ2-4, with 8 nucleotides matching TRBD1. There are 17 residues in the CDR3. V shed 1 base, J shed 0 bases, and the junction held 5 bases outside the gene matches.

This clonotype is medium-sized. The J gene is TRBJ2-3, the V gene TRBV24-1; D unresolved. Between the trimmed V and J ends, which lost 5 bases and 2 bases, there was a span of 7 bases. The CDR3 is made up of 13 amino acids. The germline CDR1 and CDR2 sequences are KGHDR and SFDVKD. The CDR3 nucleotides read TGTGCCACCAGTGCCCCCATCACAGATACGCAGTATTTT. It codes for CATSAPITDTQYF.

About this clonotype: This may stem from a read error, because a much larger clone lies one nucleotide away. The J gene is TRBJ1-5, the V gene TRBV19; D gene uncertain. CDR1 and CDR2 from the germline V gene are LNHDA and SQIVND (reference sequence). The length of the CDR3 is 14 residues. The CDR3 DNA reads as TGTGCCACCCAAATGATCAATAGCATTCAGCCCCAGCATTTT. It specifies CATQMINSIQPQHF.

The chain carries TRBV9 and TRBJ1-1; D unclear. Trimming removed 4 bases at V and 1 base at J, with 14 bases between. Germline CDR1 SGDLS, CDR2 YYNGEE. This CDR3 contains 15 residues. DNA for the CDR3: TGTGCCAGCAGCCCCCGCCTGGGGTCGAACACTGAAGCTTTCTTT. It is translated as CASSPRLGSNTEAFF.

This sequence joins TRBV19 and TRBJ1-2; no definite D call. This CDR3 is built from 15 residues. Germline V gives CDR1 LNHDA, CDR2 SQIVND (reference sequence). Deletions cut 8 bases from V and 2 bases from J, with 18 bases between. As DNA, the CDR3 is TGTGCCAGTGTTATTAACGGAGTTTCGAACTATGGCTACACCTTC. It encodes CASVINGVSNYGYTF. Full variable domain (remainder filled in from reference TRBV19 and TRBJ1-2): DGGITQSPKYLFRKEGQNVTLSCEQNLNHDAMYWYRQDPGQGLRLIYYSQIVNDFQKGDIAEGYSVSREKKESFPLTVTSAQKNPTAFYLCASVINGVSNYGYTFGSGTRLTVV.

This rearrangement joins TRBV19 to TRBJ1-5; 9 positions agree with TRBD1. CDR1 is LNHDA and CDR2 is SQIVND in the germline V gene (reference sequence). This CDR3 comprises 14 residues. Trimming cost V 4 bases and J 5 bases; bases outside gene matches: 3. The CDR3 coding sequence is TGTGCCAGTAGTAGCCGGGACAGGGATCAGCCCCAGCATTTT. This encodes CASSSRDRDQPQHF.

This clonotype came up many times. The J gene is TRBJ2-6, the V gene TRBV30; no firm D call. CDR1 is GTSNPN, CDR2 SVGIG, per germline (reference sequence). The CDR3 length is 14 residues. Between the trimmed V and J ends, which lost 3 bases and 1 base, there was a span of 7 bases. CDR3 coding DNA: TGTGCCTGGAGACGGCTTTCTGGGGCCAACGTCCTGACTTTC. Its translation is CAWRRLSGANVLTF.

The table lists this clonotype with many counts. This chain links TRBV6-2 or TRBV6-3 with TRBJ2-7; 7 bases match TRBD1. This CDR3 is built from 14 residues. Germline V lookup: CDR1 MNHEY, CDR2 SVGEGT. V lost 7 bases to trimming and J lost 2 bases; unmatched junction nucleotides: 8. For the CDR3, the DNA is TGTGCCAGCAACCCGACAGGGCGCACCTACGAGCAGTACGTC. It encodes CASNPTGRTYEQYV.

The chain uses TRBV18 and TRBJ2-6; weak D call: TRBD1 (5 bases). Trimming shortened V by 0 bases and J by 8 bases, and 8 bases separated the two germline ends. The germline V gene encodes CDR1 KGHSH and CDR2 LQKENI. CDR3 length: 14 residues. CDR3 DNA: TGTGCCAGCTCACCACCGGTGGACACCAACGTCCTGACTTTC. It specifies CASSPPVDTNVLTF. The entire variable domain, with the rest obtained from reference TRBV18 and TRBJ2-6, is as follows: NAGVMQNPRHLVRRRGQEARLRCSPMKGHSHVYWYRQLPEEGLKFMVYLQKENIIDESGMPKERFSAEFPKEGPSILRIQQVVRGDSAAYFCASSPPVDTNVLTFGAGSRLTVL.

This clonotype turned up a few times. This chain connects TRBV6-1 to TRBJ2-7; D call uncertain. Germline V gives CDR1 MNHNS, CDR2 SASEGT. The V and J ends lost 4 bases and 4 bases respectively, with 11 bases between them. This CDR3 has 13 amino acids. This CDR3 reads CASSVGHLYEQYV. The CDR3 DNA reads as TGTGCCAGCAGTGTCGGCCATCTATACGAGCAGTACGTC.

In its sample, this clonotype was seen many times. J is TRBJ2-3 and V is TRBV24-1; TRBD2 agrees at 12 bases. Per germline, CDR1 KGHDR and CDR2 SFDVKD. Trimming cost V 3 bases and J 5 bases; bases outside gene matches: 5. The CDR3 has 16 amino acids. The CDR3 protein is CATSDQTSGGRDTQYF. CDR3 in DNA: TGTGCCACCAGTGATCAGACTAGCGGGGGCAGAGATACGCAGTATTTT.

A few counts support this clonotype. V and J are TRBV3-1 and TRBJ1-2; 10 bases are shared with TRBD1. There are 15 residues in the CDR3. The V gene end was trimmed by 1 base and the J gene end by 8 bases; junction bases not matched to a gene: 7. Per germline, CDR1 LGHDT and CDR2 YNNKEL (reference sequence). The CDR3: CASSQVWTGGEGYTF. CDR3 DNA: TGTGCCAGCAGCCAAGTGTGGACAGGGGGAGAAGGCTACACCTTC.